Listed below are T cell receptor beta chains from one sample, sequenced in a study of T cell responses to AZD1222 COVID-19 vaccine. Here immunoSEQ multiplex PCR was the method, and the copy in TCRdb shows in-frame clones only, minus some. The profile covers around 140,000 clones, with roughly nine tenths appearing a single time and 6.5% to 8% taken by the ten largest. The sequencing here drew on peripheral blood, taken 28 days after the second dose of the MenACWY control vaccine. These receptors all stem from an adult who received the MenACWY meningococcal vaccine as a control. CDR3s include the opening cysteine and the closing phenylalanine or tryptophan. D genes are given only for firm matches. Expanded clones are given a class, and other clones once, few, many or no size at all.

clone size	D gene	V gene	J gene	CDR3 DNA	CDR3 protein
NA	NA	TRBV12-3/TRBV12-4	TRBJ2-1	TGTGCCAGCAAACCCACGTCGGGGGTTGAGCAGTTCTTC	CASKPTSGVEQFF
NA	NA	TRBV11-2	TRBJ2-1	TGTGCCAGCAGCTTAGGACCGGTATACAATGAGCAGTTCTTC	CASSLGPVYNEQFF
NA	TRBD2	TRBV19	TRBJ2-1	TGTGCCAGTAGTAAGACTAGCGGGATTCTGAATGAGCAGTTCTTC	CASSKTSGILNEQFF
NA	NA	TRBV15	TRBJ1-2	TGTGCCACCAGCAGAGCCTTGGAGAGTATAAGGGGCTACACCTTC	CATSRALESIRGYTF
NA	NA	TRBV5-6	TRBJ2-7	TGTGCCAGCACCACGTTCGGACAGAGGACCTACGAGCAGTACTTC	CASTTFGQRTYEQYF
NA	NA	TRBV6-1	TRBJ1-3	TGTGCCAGCACCAATGGGCGCTCTGGAAACACCATATATTTT	CASTNGRSGNTIYF
NA	TRBD1	TRBV5-4	TRBJ1-2	TGTGCCAGCAGCCAGACAGGGAAGCTCTATGGCTACACCTTC	CASSQTGKLYGYTF
NA	NA	TRBV7-9	TRBJ2-5	TGTGCCAGCAGCTGGACAGCGAGAGGGGAAGAGACCCAGTACTTC	CASSWTARGEETQYF
NA	NA	TRBV7-2	TRBJ2-7	TGTGCCAGCAGCTTAGCCCCCGGGACATCCTACGAGCAGTACTTC	CASSLAPGTSYEQYF
once	NA	TRBV28	TRBJ2-7	TGTGCCACAAGGCCCCAGGGTGGAAGCTCCTACGAGCAGTACTTC	CATRPQGGSSYEQYF
NA	NA	TRBV9	TRBJ1-4	TGTGCCAGCAGTCCCTCCGTGCGGGGAGTCAATGAAAAACTGTTTTTT	CASSPSVRGVNEKLFF
once	NA	TRBV6-4	TRBJ1-6	TGTGCCAGCAGATTGACCGGTGGGGACGCTAATTCACCCCTCCACTTT	CASRLTGGDANSPLHF
NA	NA	TRBV6-2/TRBV6-3	TRBJ2-7	TGTGCCAGTAGTGGGGACAACTCCTACGAGCAGTACTTC	CASSGDNSYEQYF
NA	TRBD1	TRBV24-1	TRBJ2-7	TGTGCCACCAGTGATGCGGGACAGGGGAGGGAGCAGTACTTC	CATSDAGQGREQYF
NA	NA	TRBV4-3	TRBJ2-3	TGCGCCAGCAGCCAAGGGGTGGCTACAGCCACAGATACGCAGTATTTT	CASSQGVATATDTQYF
NA	NA	TRBV15	TRBJ1-6	TGTGCCACCAGTCTGGCGGCGGGGGGCCGGTCACCCCTCCACTTT	CATSLAAGGRSPLHF
NA	NA	TRBV30	TRBJ2-3	TGTGCCTGGAGTGTACTTGGCGGGTCCACAGATACGCAGTATTTT	CAWSVLGGSTDTQYF
NA	NA	TRBV4-3	TRBJ1-2	TGCGCCAGCAGCCGGGGACTAACCGAAAACTATGGCTACACCTTC	CASSRGLTENYGYTF
NA	NA	TRBV5-6	TRBJ1-6	TGTGCCAGCAGTTCGATTAATTCACCCCTCCACTTT	CASSSINSPLHF
few	NA	TRBV28	TRBJ1-2	TGTGCCAGCAGTGCCCTACGGACAGCCAAACCACGGGGCTACACCTTC	CASSALRTAKPRGYTF
NA	NA	TRBV5-1	TRBJ1-1	TGCGCCAGCAGCTACGACGGGAACACTGAAGCTTTCTTT	CASSYDGNTEAFF
NA	TRBD2	TRBV5-4	TRBJ2-1	TGTGCCAGCAGCTCCAGGACTAGCGGGGGGGCGGTTGAGCAGTTCTTC	CASSSRTSGGAVEQFF
NA	NA	TRBV5-1	TRBJ2-2	TGCGCCAGCAGCTTGGGACAGCTGAACACCGGGGAGCTGTTTTTT	CASSLGQLNTGELFF
NA	NA	TRBV30	TRBJ1-4	TGTGCCTGGAGCCCCCCAGGCTTTAATGAAAAACTGTTTTTT	CAWSPPGFNEKLFF
NA	TRBD1	TRBV28	TRBJ1-5	TGTGCCAGCAGGCAGACAGGGGGTGTTGGCAATCAGCCCCAGCATTTT	CASRQTGGVGNQPQHF
NA	NA	TRBV12-2	TRBJ1-2	TGTGCAAGTCGCCTCAGTGTGTGGACAGGGAACTATGGCTACACCTTC	CASRLSVWTGNYGYTF
NA	TRBD2	TRBV5-1	TRBJ2-1	TGCGCCAGCAGCTTGGCCGTGGCGGGAGTGAGCGATGAGCAGTTCTTC	CASSLAVAGVSDEQFF
NA	NA	TRBV10-2	TRBJ1-6	TGCGCCAGCAGTGAAGACAGTTATAATTCACCCCTCCACTTT	CASSEDSYNSPLHF
NA	NA	TRBV19	TRBJ1-2	TGTGCCAGTAGGATGGCCCGGGATAACTATGGCTACACCTTC	CASRMARDNYGYTF
NA	TRBD2	TRBV24-1	TRBJ2-1	TGTGCCACCAGTGATTTACCCCTATTCCCCCGGGAGGGGTTCAATGAGCAGTTCTTC	CATSDLPLFPREGFNEQFF
NA	NA	TRBV28	TRBJ1-2	TGTGCCAGCAGTTTTTTGGGGGCAGGGAAGGGTTTTAACTATGGCTACACCTTC	CASSFLGAGKGFNYGYTF
NA	TRBD1	TRBV7-9	TRBJ2-7	TGTGCCAGCAGCTTTCAGACAGGGTCCTACGAGCAGTACTTC	CASSFQTGSYEQYF
NA	NA	TRBV5-1	TRBJ2-2	TGCGCCAGCAGCTTGAGGCAGCCGAACACCGGGGAGCTGTTTTTT	CASSLRQPNTGELFF
NA	NA	TRBV2	TRBJ2-7	TGTGCCGTCAAGGGTTCGAACGAGCAGTACTTC	CAVKGSNEQYF
NA	TRBD1	TRBV5-1	TRBJ1-4	TGCGCCAGCAGCCCGACAGGGGGTCCAACTAATGAAAAACTGTTTTTT	CASSPTGGPTNEKLFF
NA	NA	TRBV6-5	TRBJ1-6	TGTGCCAGCAGTTACTTCCAGGATAATTCACCCCTCCACTTT	CASSYFQDNSPLHF
NA	NA	TRBV12-3/TRBV12-4	TRBJ2-7	TGTGCCAGCAGTTTGGCTAGTAATTACGAGCAGTACTTC	CASSLASNYEQYF
NA	NA	TRBV12-3/TRBV12-4	TRBJ2-1	TGTGCCAGCAGTTTGGGCGGCGAGCAGTTCTTC	CASSLGGEQFF
NA	TRBD2	TRBV28	TRBJ2-3	TGTGCCAGCAGTTTGCCCGGGACTACTAAAGATACGCAGTATTTT	CASSLPGTTKDTQYF
NA	NA	TRBV10-3	TRBJ1-2	TGTGCCATCAGTGGTCAGGGTCCTACCCGCTATGGCTACACCTTC	CAISGQGPTRYGYTF
NA	TRBD1	TRBV6-2/TRBV6-3	TRBJ1-5	TGTGCCAGCAGTTCGGACAGGGGACCGAGCAATCAGCCCCAGCATTTT	CASSSDRGPSNQPQHF
NA	TRBD1	TRBV5-1	TRBJ1-5	TGCGCCAGCAGCCACTCCCGGCGAACTGACAGGGGAAAGGGGATAAGCAATCAGCCCCAGCATTTT	CASSHSRRTDRGKGISNQPQHF